One and the same sample provided the 19 T cell receptor beta chains below, sequenced in a study of cytomegalovirus exposure and HLA in healthy donors. Profiling relied on immunoSEQ multiplex PCR, and the TCRdb table lists in-frame clones only, not all of them. The table records a few hundred thousand clones, 70% to 90% of them present only once. What was sequenced was PBMCs. The source is a woman under 30 in good health and CMV-seronegative.

The chain carries TRBV5-1 and TRBJ1-2; D is perhaps TRBD1 (6 bases). CDR1 is SGHRS and CDR2 is YFSETQ in the germline V gene. Trimming pared 0 bases from V and 4 bases from J, leaving 16 bases between. The CDR3 has 16 residues. For the CDR3, the DNA is TGCGCCAGCAGCTTGGCCATCAACGGACAGTCCTATGGCTACACCTTC. Translation: CASSLAINGQSYGYTF.

The chain recombines TRBV19 with TRBJ2-1, with 11 bases lining up with TRBD2. Losses at the gene ends were 6 bases for V and 7 bases for J; bases not matched to a gene: 14. Germline assignment: CDR1 LNHDA and CDR2 SQIVND (reference sequence). This CDR3 spans 17 amino acids. In DNA form, the CDR3 reads TGTGCCAGTAGGCCATACCAAATAGCGGGAGGGCCGAATGAGCAGTTCTTC. Protein: CASRPYQIAGGPNEQFF.

The chain couples TRBV30 to TRBJ2-7; 8 bases fit TRBD2. J was trimmed by 0 bases and V by 3 bases; bases with no gene match: 10. The CDR3 has 16 amino acids. The germline V gene has CDR1 GTSNPN and CDR2 SVGIG (reference sequence). The DNA for the CDR3 is TGTGCCTGGAGCCCCCCAACGAGCGGGGGCTCCTACGAGCAGTACTTC. Residues: CAWSPPTSGGSYEQYF.

The chain employs TRBV7-2 and TRBJ2-3; a weak D match, TRBD1 (5 bases). Germline V CDR1 and CDR2: SGHTA, FQGNSA. Trimming removed 7 bases from V and 3 bases from J, with 20 bases in between. This CDR3 spans 16 amino acids. CDR3 DNA sequence: TGTGCCAGCACCCCATCCACAGGCATGAGAACAGATACGCAGTATTTT. It specifies CASTPSTGMRTDTQYF.

This clone was picked up one time. As DNA, the CDR3 is TGCGCCAGCAGTCAAGTTGAATGGGACAGGTGCTCCCTGAGCAATCAGCCCCAGCATTTT. Its protein is CASSQVEWDRCSLSNQPQHF. The V gene is TRBV23-1, the J gene TRBJ1-5; 8 bases align to TRBD1. Being an ORF, TRBV23-1 has a function that is uncertain. V shed 2 bases, J shed 1 base, and the junction held 16 bases outside the gene matches. The CDR3 length is 20 residues.

V gene TRBV5-4 combines with J gene TRBJ2-7; 8 bases are a match to TRBD1. V lost 5 bases and J lost 4; bases outside the gene matches: 11. The CDR3 is 15 residues long. Looked up from germline, CDR1 is SGHNT and CDR2 is YYREEE (reference sequence). The CDR3 sequence: CASRHYRDRLYEQYF. Here the CDR3 DNA reads TGTGCCAGCAGGCACTACCGGGACAGGCTTTACGAGCAGTACTTC.

This clone was seen only a few times. The CDR3 sequence: CASSKGQGNQPQHF. CDR3 coding DNA: TGTGCCAGCAGCAAAGGACAGGGGAATCAGCCCCAGCATTTT. This chain connects TRBV5-4 to TRBJ1-5; TRBD1 matches at 9 bases. Germline trimming cut 4 bases from V and 4 bases from J; bases unmatched to any gene: 3. The germline gives CDR1 SGHNT, CDR2 YYREEE (reference sequence). The CDR3 is 14 amino acids.

Turning to this clone: One junction end disagrees with the germline gene, perhaps due to a read error. This chain connects TRBV30 to TRBJ1-2; D is unclear. Per germline, CDR1 GTSNPN and CDR2 SVGIG (reference sequence). This CDR3 comprises 11 residues. CDR3 DNA sequence: TGTGCCCGGAGACGGAACTATGGCTACACCTTC. Translating gives CARRRNYGYTF.

This clone was counted between two and nine times. The chain links TRBV6-6 to TRBJ2-7; possible D gene TRBD2, 7 bases. This CDR3 comprises 12 residues. Germline lookup yields CDR1 MNHNY and CDR2 SVGAGI (reference sequence). V was cut by 6 bases and J by 6 bases, with 12 bases left in between. The CDR3 coding sequence is TGTGCCAGCAGCTGGGGGGGCGGCGAGCAGTACTTC. Protein sequence: CASSWGGGEQYF.

The rearrangement uses TRBV11-1 and TRBJ1-1; possibly TRBD1 for D (6 bases). This CDR3 is 13 amino acids long. The germline V and J ends were trimmed by 3 bases and 1 base, with 6 bases remaining between them. Per germline, CDR1 SGHAT and CDR2 FQDESV (reference sequence). CDR3 bases: TGTGCCAGCAGCTTGGACAGGAACACTGAAGCTTTCTTT. It encodes CASSLDRNTEAFF.

V is TRBV7-6 and J is TRBJ2-1, with 12 bases fitting TRBD1. Germline V lookup: CDR1 SGHVS, CDR2 FNYEAQ. This CDR3 has 17 amino acids. With 4 bases clipped from V and 10 bases from J, the junction kept 14 bases outside the gene matches. The CDR3 loop is CASSSSHRDRGPQEQFF. The CDR3 nucleotides read TGTGCCAGCAGCTCCTCCCACCGGGACAGGGGGCCTCAGGAGCAGTTCTTC.

The gene calls are TRBV5-6 and TRBJ2-2; 8 nucleotides line up with TRBD2. Germline loops: CDR1 SGHDT, CDR2 YYEEEE. V gave up 0 bases and J gave up 5 bases; unmatched junction bases: 6. The CDR3 runs to 16 residues. In DNA, the CDR3 is TGTGCCAGCAGCTTGGTTGGAGCGGGAGAGACCGGGGAGCTGTTTTTT. It encodes CASSLVGAGETGELFF.

This clone was seen more than once but under ten times. This sequence joins TRBV4-1 and TRBJ1-1; 8 positions agree with TRBD1. Germline assignment: CDR1 MGHRA and CDR2 YSYEKL. The CDR3 spans 16 residues. V trimming: 8 bases; J trimming: 1 base; junction bases outside the gene matches: 12. CDR3 bases: TGCGCCAGCCGACATTCACCACAGGGGGAGAACACTGAAGCTTTCTTT. This codes for CASRHSPQGENTEAFF.

The rearrangement uses TRBV28 and TRBJ1-5; 9 bases are a match to TRBD1. Per germline, CDR1 MDHEN and CDR2 SYDVKM. The CDR3 has 17 amino acids. The trim removed 7 bases at V and 4 bases at J, leaving 14 bases unmatched. This chain's CDR3 is CASKPSTGTGFNQPQHF. The CDR3 DNA follows: TGTGCCAGCAAACCCTCGACCGGGACAGGGTTTAATCAGCCCCAGCATTTT. Variable domain in full (rest from reference TRBV28 and TRBJ1-5): DVKVTQSSRYLVKRTGEKVFLECVQDMDHENMFWYRQDPGLGLRLIYFSYDVKMKEKGDIPEGYSVSREKKERFSLILESASTNQTSMYLCASKPSTGTGFNQPQHFGDGTRLSIL.

This chain joins TRBV5-1 and TRBJ1-5, with 8 bases identical to TRBD1. Germline V CDR1 and CDR2: SGHRS, YFSETQ. The CDR3 is 16 residues long. The ends lost 4 bases at V and 5 bases at J; junction bases unmatched: 11. The CDR3 DNA reads as TGCGCCAGCAGCCTAACGAGGACAGGGTTTTATCAGCCCCAGCATTTT. Amino acids: CASSLTRTGFYQPQHF.

This chain connects TRBV27 to TRBJ2-1; the match to TRBD2 covers 11 bases. This CDR3 spans 13 amino acids. Germline loops: CDR1 MNHEY, CDR2 SMNVEV (reference sequence). Losses at the gene ends were 8 bases for V and 5 bases for J; bases not matched to a gene: 2. CDR3 loop: CASGTSGNNEQFF. DNA for the CDR3: TGTGCCAGCGGGACTAGCGGTAACAATGAGCAGTTCTTC.

The rearrangement joins TRBV28 to TRBJ1-1; 7 nucleotides align to TRBD1. The CDR3 extends over 16 amino acids. Germline V gene sequence: CDR1 MDHEN, CDR2 SYDVKM. With 2 bases clipped from V and 6 bases from J, the junction kept 12 bases outside the gene matches. In nucleotides, the CDR3 is TGTGCCAGCAGTTTACTTCTCCGGACAGGTGGTCCTGAAGCTTTCTTT. As protein: CASSLLLRTGGPEAFF.

The gene calls are TRBV11-2 and TRBJ2-1, with D perhaps matching TRBD2 (5 bases). The V end lost 1 base, the J end lost 6 bases, and 13 bases lay between the germline ends. The CDR3 extends over 15 amino acids. Per germline, CDR1 SGHAT and CDR2 FQNNGV. The CDR3 DNA reads as TGTGCCAGCAGCTTAGCGCGGGCTAGCTCCAATGAGCAGTTCTTC. Translated, it gives CASSLARASSNEQFF.

The chain uses TRBV6-1 and TRBJ2-3; D is possibly TRBD1 (6 bases). V shed 4 bases and J shed 4 bases, with 15 bases lying between them. In germline, CDR1 is MNHNS, CDR2 SASEGT. This CDR3 has 15 amino acids. CDR3 residues: CASSVILQGADTQYF. For the CDR3, the DNA is TGTGCCAGCAGTGTGATTCTACAGGGAGCAGATACGCAGTATTTT.